The sequence of this T cell receptor beta chain was determined in a study of blood T cell repertoires in COVID-19 (TCRdb year 2020). Looking at the study overall: Collaborator samples came from the United States, Italy and Spain and covered acute and convalescent phases of COVID-19. The material from the prospective study consisted of cDNA or gDNA derived from T cells, B-cell-depleted T cells, or PBMCs. The dataset comprised deeply sampled blood TCRbeta repertoires from subjects exposed to, actively infected with, or recovered from COVID-19. The repertoires were made available in a free public database intended to serve as a resource for research on the immune response to SARS-CoV-2. Samples were obtained from the ongoing ImmuneRACE study (first 160 participants) and from some 1,200 subjects provided by 6 global collaborators. A de-identified subject ID, COVID-19 status, age in years and sex were almost always included in the sample metadata. Where available, HLA class I and class II types were obtained from metadata supplied by the sample provider rather than from assay-based typing.

Its CDR3 holds 18 amino acids, cysteine through phenylalanine. Only the CDR3 part of the read is kept: 54 bases, read in frame from the first base. V loses 5 bases at its end and J loses 4 bases; junction bases beyond the gene matches: 16. CDR1 and CDR2, per the germline V gene (reference sequence), are LNHDA and SQIVND. General findings and caveats noted by the study authors: How much clinical and demographic metadata was included differed by source and by participant, and the metadata was provided uncurated.

The immunoSEQ Assay, a bias-controlled multiplex PCR, was used to amplify TCRbeta CDR3 regions from genomic DNA. For the original study's pipeline: Within the assay, amplification of reference gene primers was used to estimate how many nucleated cells each sample contained. To quantify the absolute abundance of each unique TCRbeta CDR3 rearrangement, sequence reads were collapsed and filtered. For each sample, productive Simpson clonality was calculated by taking the square root of Simpson's diversity index across productive rearrangements. What TCRdb holds here is the immuneACCESS table cut down to in-frame rearrangements. Part of the clones is not present; checked against another copy, under half of the missing clones reflect an unresolved V gene, and the others are unexplained. That table furnishes V, J and clone size, whereas the DNA furnished D and trimming. The sample table contains about 150,000 clones; only one count was recorded for 87% of them. About 4.1% of the sample rests with the top ten.

This clone has only one observation. What antigen it recognizes has not been identified. The input lacks base qualities; no much larger clone sits a single base away. The collaborating institutions used their own protocols to collect whole blood in K2EDTA tubes. For TCRbeta analysis, collaborators shipped samples in one of three forms: frozen whole blood, isolated PBMCs, or DNA extracted from either of those sample types. The sample comprised peripheral blood. This chain joins TRBV19 to TRBJ1-2, with 10 central nucleotides matching TRBD1. The receptor's source is a woman aged 60 to 75 with active or convalescent COVID-19. The CDR3 protein sequence reads: CASSLTSGTGATGYGYTF. The nucleotide sequence reads TGTGCCAGTAGTCTTACTTCCGGGACAGGGGCGACCGGCTATGGCTACACCTTC.